Listed below are T cell receptor beta chains from one sample, sequenced in a study of robustness of blood B and T cell sequencing. TCRdb used MiXCR to reprocess the PCR reads, holding one entry per CDR3 protein. The data hold roughly 1,800 distinct CDR3 sequences, with 72% observed a single time. Input material: peripheral blood. These receptors were taken from a human donor in good health. The CDR3 runs from the conserved cysteine through the conserved F or W. Each record gives: clone size, J gene, D gene, V gene, CDR3 protein, CDR3 DNA. A D gene is named only where the DNA matches it firmly. Size is stated for part of the rows, as once, few or many counts, or as a class when the clone is expanded.

once TRBJ2-2 NA TRBV6-1 CASSGGETGELFF TGTGCCAGCAGTGGGGGGGAAACCGGGGAGCTGTTTTTT
NA TRBJ1-6 TRBD1 TRBV11-1 CASSLWQGDSPLHF TGTGCCAGCAGCTTATGGCAGGGGGATTCACCCCTCCACTTT
few TRBJ2-1 TRBD1 TRBV28 CASSLRTGRSYNEQFF TGTGCCAGCAGCCTAAGGACAGGGCGCTCCTACAATGAGCAGTTCTTC
NA TRBJ2-7 NA TRBV12-3/TRBV12-4 CASSSTARSFSSYEQYF TGTGCCAGCAGTTCAACAGCCAGGTCTTTTAGCTCCTACGAGCAGTACTTC
large TRBJ1-4 NA TRBV30 CAWSQGGGGDEKLFF TGTGCCTGGAGTCAGGGCGGTGGAGGAGATGAAAAACTGTTTTTT
NA TRBJ1-5 TRBD1 TRBV19 CASSRSRQGGNQPQHF TGTGCCAGTAGTAGGAGCCGACAGGGGGGCAATCAGCCCCAGCATTTT
NA TRBJ2-1 TRBD2 TRBV14 CASSQRLAGREEQFF TGTGCCAGCAGCCAAAGGCTAGCGGGCCGGGAGGAACAGTTCTTC
NA TRBJ2-1 TRBD2 TRBV9 CASSVEGGTSGNEQFF TGTGCCAGCAGCGTAGAAGGGGGGACTAGCGGCAATGAGCAGTTCTTC
NA TRBJ1-6 NA TRBV4-2 CASSQVPWDKDYSPLHF TGTGCCAGCAGCCAAGTTCCTTGGGACAAAGATTATTCACCCCTCCACTTT
few TRBJ1-4 NA TRBV10-3 CAISESVEKLFF TGTGCCATCAGTGAGTCTGTTGAAAAACTGTTTTTT
NA TRBJ2-1 NA TRBV10-3 CAIMSEGDNEQFF TGTGCCATCATGTCCGAGGGGGACAATGAGCAGTTCTTC
NA TRBJ2-7 TRBD2 TRBV7-8 CASSLALTSGGSYEQYF TGTGCCAGCAGCTTAGCCCTTACTAGCGGGGGGTCCTACGAGCAGTACTTC
few TRBJ1-1 TRBD1 TRBV10-1 CASSEPVHAMTGGTEAFF TGCGCCAGCAGTGAGCCAGTCCATGCAATGACAGGGGGCACTGAAGCTTTCTTT
few TRBJ2-1 NA TRBV20-1 CSARGRSENEQFF TGCAGTGCTAGGGGTCGCAGCGAGAATGAGCAGTTCTTC
NA TRBJ1-2 NA TRBV6-2/TRBV6-3 CASSYSSAYHYGYTF TGTGCCAGCAGTTACTCGTCGGCCTACCATTATGGCTACACCTTC
NA TRBJ1-2 NA TRBV29-1 CSVDPGWGYGYTF TGCAGCGTTGACCCAGGCTGGGGGTATGGCTACACCTTC
NA TRBJ1-6 NA TRBV6-1 CASSGPGALHF TGTGCCTCATCAGGGCCCGGGGCCCTCCACTTT
few TRBJ1-1 NA TRBV6-5 CASSARSEAFF TGTGCCAGCAGTGCGAGATCCGAAGCTTTCTTT
NA TRBJ2-7 TRBD1 TRBV4-1 CASSQNRGFSYEQYF TGCGCCAGCAGCCAGAACAGGGGTTTCTCCTACGAGCAGTACTTC
NA TRBJ2-3 NA TRBV6-1 CASKGFAATDTQYF TGTGCCAGCAAGGGGTTCGCGGCCACAGATACGCAGTATTTT
NA TRBJ1-1 TRBD1 TRBV7-3 CASSLNRGEGTEAFF TGTGCCAGCAGCTTAAACAGGGGTGAGGGCACTGAAGCTTTCTTT
NA TRBJ2-3 NA TRBV27 CASSLSTLSSDTQYF TGTGCCAGCAGTTTATCGACACTATCATCGGATACGCAGTATTTT
NA TRBJ1-2 TRBD1 TRBV20-1 CSASTGQGPGYTF TGCAGTGCTAGTACCGGACAGGGGCCTGGCTACACCTTC
NA TRBJ1-3 TRBD1 TRBV10-3 CAISVGTDGNTIYF TGTGCCATCAGTGTCGGGACAGATGGAAACACCATATATTTT
NA TRBJ2-7 TRBD1 TRBV10-1 CASSYDRDRGLNEQYF TGCGCCAGCAGTTATGACCGGGACAGGGGGCTCAACGAGCAGTACTTC
NA TRBJ1-5 TRBD1 TRBV2 CASSDQGAAYSNQPQHF TGTGCCAGCAGTGATCAGGGGGCGGCCTATAGCAATCAGCCCCAGCATTTT
NA TRBJ1-3 TRBD1 TRBV5-6 CASSSDRRGNAIYF TGTGCCAGCAGCTCGGACAGGCGAGGAAACGCCATATATTTT
few TRBJ2-3 NA TRBV4-1 CASSPLVNRDRDVDTQYF TGCGCCAGCAGCCCGCTAGTAAACCGGGACCGAGACGTAGATACGCAGTATTTT
NA TRBJ1-1 TRBD1 TRBV15 CATSRVPRGLTEAFF TGTGCCACCAGCAGAGTACCGAGGGGGCTCACTGAAGCTTTCTTT
NA TRBJ2-7 TRBD1 TRBV6-5 CASSYRDRGYEQYF TGTGCCAGCAGTTACCGGGACAGGGGTTACGAGCAGTACTTC
NA TRBJ1-1 TRBD1 TRBV11-1 CASSLVAGGNTEAFF TGTGCCAGCAGCTTAGTGGCAGGGGGCAACACTGAAGCTTTCTTT
NA TRBJ1-6 NA TRBV30 CAWSDGKSPLHF TGTGCCTGGAGTGATGGCAAATCACCCCTCCACTTT
few TRBJ1-6 NA TRBV27 CASSLIPGRDNSPLHF TGTGCCAGCAGTTTGATTCCAGGGAGGGATAATTCACCCCTCCACTTT
large TRBJ1-1 TRBD1 TRBV10-3 CAISESTGARTEAFF TGTGCCATCAGTGAGTCGACAGGGGCGCGGACTGAAGCTTTCTTT
NA TRBJ2-5 NA TRBV4-2 CASQATGLETQYF TGTGCCAGCCAAGCGACAGGACTGGAGACCCAGTACTTC
NA TRBJ2-3 NA TRBV5-5 CASSLATSTDTQYF TGTGCCAGCAGCTTAGCCACTAGCACAGATACGCAGTATTTT
NA TRBJ1-4 TRBD1 TRBV29-1 CSGRDRGNEKLFF TGCAGTGGCCGGGACAGGGGGAATGAAAAACTGTTTTTT
NA TRBJ1-1 TRBD1 TRBV20-1 CSARARTGDNTEAFF TGCAGTGCTAGAGCTCGGACAGGGGATAACACTGAAGCTTTCTTT
NA TRBJ2-2 NA TRBV10-1 CASSFTGFGELFF TGCGCCAGCAGTTTCACAGGGTTCGGGGAGCTGTTTTTT
large TRBJ1-2 NA TRBV15 CATSRGLTANYGYTF TGTGCCACCAGCAGAGGACTGACAGCAAACTATGGCTACACCTTC
NA TRBJ2-3 TRBD1 TRBV4-1 CASSQDGRQGVTTDTQYF TGCGCCAGCAGCCAAGATGGCAGACAGGGGGTAACAACAGATACGCAGTATTTT
NA TRBJ1-1 NA TRBV10-3 CAISNAYPANTEAFF TGTGCCATCAGTAACGCGTACCCCGCCAACACTGAAGCTTTCTTT
few TRBJ2-1 NA TRBV15 CATSRDWSQGSNEQFF TGTGCCACCAGCAGAGATTGGTCGCAGGGGAGCAATGAGCAGTTCTTC
NA TRBJ1-2 NA TRBV29-1 CSVESSNYGYTF TGCAGCGTTGAATCCTCTAACTATGGCTACACCTTC
NA TRBJ1-5 NA TRBV4-1 CASSQASPSDSNQPQHF TGCGCCAGCAGCCAAGCGTCCCCCAGCGACTCAAATCAGCCCCAGCATTTT
NA TRBJ1-1 TRBD1 TRBV30 CAWSQGAGTEAFF TGTGCCTGGTCACAGGGGGCGGGCACTGAAGCTTTCTTT
NA TRBJ1-1 TRBD1 TRBV6-4 CASSPRGQGADTEAFF TGTGCCAGCAGTCCCAGGGGACAGGGGGCGGACACTGAAGCTTTCTTT